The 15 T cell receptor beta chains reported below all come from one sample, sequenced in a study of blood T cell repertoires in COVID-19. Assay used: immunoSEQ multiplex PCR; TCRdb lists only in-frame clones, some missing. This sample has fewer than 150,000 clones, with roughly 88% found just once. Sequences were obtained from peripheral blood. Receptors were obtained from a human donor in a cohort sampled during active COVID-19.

DNA for the CDR3: TGTGCCAGCTCACCGCCGGGGGGCAATCAGCCCCAGCATTTT. Amino acid sequence: CASSPPGGNQPQHF. This chain connects TRBV18 to TRBJ1-5, with D perhaps matching TRBD1 (5 bases). This CDR3 has 14 residues. Between the trimmed V and J ends, which lost 3 bases and 2 bases, there was a span of 8 bases. Germline V gene data show CDR1 as KGHSH and CDR2 as LQKENI. The complete variable domain, with remaining parts taken from reference TRBV18 and TRBJ1-5, reads NAGVMQNPRHLVRRRGQEARLRCSPMKGHSHVYWYRQLPEEGLKFMVYLQKENIIDESGMPKERFSAEFPKEGPSILRIQQVVRGDSAAYFCASSPPGGNQPQHFGDGTRLSIL.

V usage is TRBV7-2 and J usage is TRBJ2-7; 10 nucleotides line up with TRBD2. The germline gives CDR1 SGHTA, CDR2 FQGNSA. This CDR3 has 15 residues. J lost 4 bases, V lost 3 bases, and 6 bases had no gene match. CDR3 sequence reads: CASSFAGLAAYEQYF. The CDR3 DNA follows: TGTGCCAGCAGCTTTGCCGGACTAGCGGCGTACGAGCAGTACTTC.

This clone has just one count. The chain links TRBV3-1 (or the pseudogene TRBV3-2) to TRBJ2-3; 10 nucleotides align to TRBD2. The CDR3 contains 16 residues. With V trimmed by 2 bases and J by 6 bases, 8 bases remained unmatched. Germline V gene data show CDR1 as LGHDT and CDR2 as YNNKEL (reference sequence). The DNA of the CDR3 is TGTGCCAGCAGCCAACTAAGCGGGGGGGCCAGGGATACGCAGTATTTT. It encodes CASSQLSGGARDTQYF.

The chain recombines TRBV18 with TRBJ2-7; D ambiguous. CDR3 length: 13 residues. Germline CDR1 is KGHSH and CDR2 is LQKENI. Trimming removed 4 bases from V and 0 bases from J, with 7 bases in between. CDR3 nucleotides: TGTGCCAGCTCACTGACACACTCCTACGAGCAGTACTTC. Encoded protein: CASSLTHSYEQYF. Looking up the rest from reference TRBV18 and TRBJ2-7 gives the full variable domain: NAGVMQNPRHLVRRRGQEARLRCSPMKGHSHVYWYRQLPEEGLKFMVYLQKENIIDESGMPKERFSAEFPKEGPSILRIQQVVRGDSAAYFCASSLTHSYEQYFGPGTRLTVT.

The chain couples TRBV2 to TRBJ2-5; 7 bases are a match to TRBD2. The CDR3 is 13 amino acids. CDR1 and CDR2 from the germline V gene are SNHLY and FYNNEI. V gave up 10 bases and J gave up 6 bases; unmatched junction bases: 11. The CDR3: CAIEGGGQKTQYF. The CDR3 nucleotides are TGTGCCATAGAGGGCGGGGGTCAAAAGACCCAGTACTTC. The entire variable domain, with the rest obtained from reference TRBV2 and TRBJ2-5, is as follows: EPEVTQTPSHQVTQMGQEVILRCVPISNHLYFYWYRQILGQKVEFLVSFYNNEISEKSEIFDDQFSVERPDGSNFTLKIRSTKLEDSAMYFCAIEGGGQKTQYFGPGTRLLVL.

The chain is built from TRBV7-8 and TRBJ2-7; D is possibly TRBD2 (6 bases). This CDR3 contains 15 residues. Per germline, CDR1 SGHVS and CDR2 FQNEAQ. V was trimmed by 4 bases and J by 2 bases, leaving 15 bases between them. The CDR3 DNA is TGTGCCAGCAGCTGGAGGGCAGGGTTTCCCTACGAGCAGTACTTC. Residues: CASSWRAGFPYEQYF. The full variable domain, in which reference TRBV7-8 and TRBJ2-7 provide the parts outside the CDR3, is GAGVSQSPRYKVAKRGQDVALRCDPISGHVSLFWYQQALGQGPEFLTYFQNEAQLDKSGLPSDRFFAERPEGSVSTLKIQRTQQEDSAVYLCASSWRAGFPYEQYFGPGTRLTVT.

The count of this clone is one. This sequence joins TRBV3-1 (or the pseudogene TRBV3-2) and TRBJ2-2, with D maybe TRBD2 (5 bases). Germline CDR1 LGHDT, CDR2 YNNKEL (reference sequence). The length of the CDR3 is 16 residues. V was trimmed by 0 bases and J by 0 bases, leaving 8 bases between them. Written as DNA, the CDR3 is TGTGCCAGCAGCCAAGAGGAACTAGCGAACACCGGGGAGCTGTTTTTT. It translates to CASSQEELANTGELFF.

CDR3 in DNA: TGTGCCAGCAGGCCCCTAAGGAGCAATGAGCAGTTCTTC. Residues: CASRPLRSNEQFF. V is TRBV6-6 and J is TRBJ2-1; D is undetermined. The CDR3 totals 13 residues. Trimming took 6 bases from V and 6 from J, leaving 12 bases between them. Looked up from germline, CDR1 is MNHNY and CDR2 is SVGAGI (reference sequence).

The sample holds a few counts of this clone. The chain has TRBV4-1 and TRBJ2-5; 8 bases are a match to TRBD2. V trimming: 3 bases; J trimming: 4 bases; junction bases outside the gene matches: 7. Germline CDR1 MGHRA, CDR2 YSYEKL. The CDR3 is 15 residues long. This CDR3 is CASSHWAGGGETQYF. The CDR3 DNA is TGCGCCAGCAGCCATTGGGCGGGGGGAGGAGAGACCCAGTACTTC.

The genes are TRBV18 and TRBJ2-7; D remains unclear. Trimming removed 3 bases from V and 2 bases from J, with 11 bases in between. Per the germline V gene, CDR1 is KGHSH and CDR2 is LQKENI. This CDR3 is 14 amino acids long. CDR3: CASSPRGGAYEQYF. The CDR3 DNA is TGTGCCAGCTCACCCCGCGGCGGTGCCTACGAGCAGTACTTC. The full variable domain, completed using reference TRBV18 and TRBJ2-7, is NAGVMQNPRHLVRRRGQEARLRCSPMKGHSHVYWYRQLPEEGLKFMVYLQKENIIDESGMPKERFSAEFPKEGPSILRIQQVVRGDSAAYFCASSPRGGAYEQYFGPGTRLTVT.

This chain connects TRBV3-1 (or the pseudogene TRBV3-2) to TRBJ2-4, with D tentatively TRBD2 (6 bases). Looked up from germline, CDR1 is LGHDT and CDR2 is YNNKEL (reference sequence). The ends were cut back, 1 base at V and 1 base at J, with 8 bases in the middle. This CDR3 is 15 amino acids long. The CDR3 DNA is TGTGCCAGCAGCCAAGTTGGGGGGGCCAAAAACATTCAGTACTTC. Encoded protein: CASSQVGGAKNIQYF.

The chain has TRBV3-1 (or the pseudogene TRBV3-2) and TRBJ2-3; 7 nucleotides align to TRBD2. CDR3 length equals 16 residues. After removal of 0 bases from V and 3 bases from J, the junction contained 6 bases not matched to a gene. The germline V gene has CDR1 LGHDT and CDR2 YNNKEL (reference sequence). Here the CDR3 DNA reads TGTGCCAGCAGCCAAGATCGAACCGGGGGGACAGATACGCAGTATTTT. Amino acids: CASSQDRTGGTDTQYF.

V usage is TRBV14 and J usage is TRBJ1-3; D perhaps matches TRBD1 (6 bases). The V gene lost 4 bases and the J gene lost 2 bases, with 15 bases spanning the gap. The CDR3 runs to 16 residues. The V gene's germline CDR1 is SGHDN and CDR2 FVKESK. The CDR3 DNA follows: TGTGCCAGCAGCCCTCGACAGGCGTTTACTGGAAACACCATATATTTT. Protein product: CASSPRQAFTGNTIYF.

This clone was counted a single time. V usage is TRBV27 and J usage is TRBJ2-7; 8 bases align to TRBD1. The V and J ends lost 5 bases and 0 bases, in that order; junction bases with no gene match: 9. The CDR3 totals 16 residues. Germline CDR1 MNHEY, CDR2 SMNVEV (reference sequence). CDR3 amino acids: CASSPTGVYSSYEQYF. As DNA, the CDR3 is TGTGCCAGCAGTCCGACAGGGGTTTACTCCTCCTACGAGCAGTACTTC.

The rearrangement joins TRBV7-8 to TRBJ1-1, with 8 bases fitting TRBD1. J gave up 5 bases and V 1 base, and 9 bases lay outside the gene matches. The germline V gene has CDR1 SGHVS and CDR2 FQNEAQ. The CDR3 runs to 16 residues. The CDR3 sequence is CASSLGTQGARTEAFF. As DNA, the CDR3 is TGTGCCAGCAGCTTAGGGACGCAGGGGGCGCGGACTGAAGCTTTCTTT.